This paragraph reports one TCR beta chain. The data derive from a study of glioma-infiltrating T cells after dendritic cell vaccination. No glioblastoma patient carried an isocitrate dehydrogenase mutation. The primer mix had 60 V beta and 13 J beta primers. Measured with immunoSEQ multiplex PCR; TCRdb has only the in-frame clones, and not every one. The sample has roughly 100,000 clones, roughly 79% seen once. The CDR3 covers 16 residues. V trimming: 3 bases; J trimming: 0 bases; junction bases outside the gene matches: 0. From germline, CDR1 is SGHAT and CDR2 FQNNGV. This receptor was identified in a human donor with glioblastoma. This material consisted of blood, taken before dendritic cell vaccination. The chain combines TRBV11-2 with TRBJ2-1; 12 bases are a match to TRBD2. The CDR3 reads CASSLTSGGSYNEQFF. Written as DNA, the CDR3 is TGTGCCAGCAGCTTGACTAGCGGGGGCTCCTACAATGAGCAGTTCTTC.